Ten or more counts support the clone carrying this TCR beta chain. What it binds is not known. As part of library construction, unique molecular identifiers were attached to individual cDNA molecules. One entry per CDR3 protein, called by TCRdb with MiXCR from the 5' RACE reads. The sample carries thousands of distinct CDR3 sequences, under 5.5% recorded once. The sample belongs to a study of early T cells in non-severe SARS-CoV-2 infection. At the level of the study: Unsorted whole blood bulk RNA was sequenced, with unpaired chains.

The CDR3 extends over 12 amino acids. Germline loops: CDR1 MDHEN, CDR2 SYDVKM. Germline trimming cut 9 bases from V and 5 bases from J; bases unmatched to any gene: 1. Broader study findings: In VDJdb matching, anti-spike CD8 responses were favored while private and CD4 specificities went missing.

The clonotype was recovered from an adult who was a healthcare worker with PCR-confirmed SARS-CoV-2 infection or an uninfected control (not recorded which). Sequencing used whole blood. V gene TRBV28 combines with J gene TRBJ2-5; 12 bases line up with TRBD1. The CDR3 protein is CASGTGGETQYF. As DNA, the CDR3 is TGTGCCAGTGGGACAGGGGGCGAGACCCAGTACTTC.